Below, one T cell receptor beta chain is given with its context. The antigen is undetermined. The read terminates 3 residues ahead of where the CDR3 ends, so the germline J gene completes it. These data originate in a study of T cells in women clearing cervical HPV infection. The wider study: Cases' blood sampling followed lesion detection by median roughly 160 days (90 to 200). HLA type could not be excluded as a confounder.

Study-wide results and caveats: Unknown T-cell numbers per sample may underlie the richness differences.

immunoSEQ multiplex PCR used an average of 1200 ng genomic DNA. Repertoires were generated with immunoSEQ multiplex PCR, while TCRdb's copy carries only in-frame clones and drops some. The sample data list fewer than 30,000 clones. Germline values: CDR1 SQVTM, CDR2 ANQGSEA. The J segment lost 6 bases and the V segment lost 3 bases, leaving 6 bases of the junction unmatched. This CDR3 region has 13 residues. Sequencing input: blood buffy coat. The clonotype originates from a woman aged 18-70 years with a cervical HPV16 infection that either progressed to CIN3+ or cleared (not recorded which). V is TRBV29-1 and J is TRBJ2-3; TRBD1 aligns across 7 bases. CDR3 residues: CSVDRGKRDTQYF. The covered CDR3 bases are TGCAGCGTTGACAGGGGGAAGAGGGATACG.